This TCR beta chain comes out of a study of identical twins. Findings of the study overall: Not following the same donors, the study drew its conclusions from cross-sectional statistical analysis. Fewer insertions were carried by abundant cord blood beta clonotypes, but none was seen in memory repertoires. Models came in too low on out-of-frame TCR alpha sharing in monozygotic twins.

With respect to this clonotype: Its antigen is unknown.

Template switching introduced a universal primer site, and the cDNA bore unique molecular identifiers. TCRdb reprocessed the 5' RACE reads with MiXCR, giving one entry per CDR3 protein. The profile covers around 500,000 distinct CDR3 sequences, with around 14% appearing a single time and around 0.57% taken by the ten largest. The length of the CDR3 is 15 residues. Trimming cost V 4 bases and J 6 bases; bases outside gene matches: 4. Germline-derived CDR1 and CDR2 are SGHRS and YFSETQ. These data were also filed under a second study, of yellow fever vaccine responses in identical twins.

The sample taken for sequencing was CD4+ T cells sorted from blood. The rearrangement uses TRBV5-1 and TRBJ2-1; 13 bases agree with TRBD2. This TCR was sampled from a woman aged 18-29 years in good health. The CDR3 loop is CASSRTSGGANEQFF. CDR3 DNA: TGCGCCAGCAGCCGTACTAGCGGGGGGGCCAATGAGCAGTTCTTC.